Presented here are 9 T cell receptor beta chains from one specimen sequenced in a study of blood T cell repertoires in COVID-19. Profiling relied on immunoSEQ multiplex PCR, and the TCRdb table lists in-frame clones only, not all of them. The sample lists some 77,000 clones; around 85% were seen once. The sample was peripheral blood. These receptors all stem from a man between 25 and 39 years old with acute or convalescent COVID-19.

V and J are TRBV6-5 and TRBJ2-4, with a possible D match to TRBD2 (6 bases). Per the germline V gene, CDR1 is MNHEY and CDR2 is SVGAGI. Trimming pared 2 bases from V and 2 bases from J, leaving 13 bases between. The CDR3 length is 16 residues. The CDR3, as DNA: TGTGCCAGCAGTTACCCGGGACTCGACTCCAAAAACATTCAGTACTTC. It yields the protein CASSYPGLDSKNIQYF.

This chain connects TRBV28 to TRBJ1-5; TRBD1 might be the D (5 bases). The CDR3 consists of 14 residues. The germline V and J ends were trimmed by 5 bases and 4 bases, with 12 bases remaining between them. The V gene's germline CDR1 is MDHEN and CDR2 SYDVKM. The CDR3 protein is CASSRGGGNQPQHF. Here the CDR3 DNA reads TGTGCCAGCAGTCGGGGGGGAGGTAATCAGCCCCAGCATTTT.

This chain joins TRBV27 and TRBJ2-7, with 8 bases identical to TRBD2. Trimming removed 5 bases from V and 2 bases from J; junction bases left unmatched: 2. Per germline, CDR1 MNHEY and CDR2 SMNVEV (reference sequence). The CDR3 extends over 13 amino acids. The CDR3 spells CASSSSGTYEQYF. The DNA of the CDR3 is TGTGCCAGCAGTAGTAGCGGGACCTACGAGCAGTACTTC.

The rearrangement joins TRBV4-1 to TRBJ2-7; 8 bases are a match to TRBD2. This CDR3 has 15 amino acids. Looked up from germline, CDR1 is MGHRA and CDR2 is YSYEKL. The V and J ends lost 0 bases and 2 bases, in that order; junction bases with no gene match: 3. The CDR3 bases are TGCGCCAGCAGCCAAGAAGAACTAGCGGCCTACGAGCAGTACTTC. As protein: CASSQEELAAYEQYF.

The gene calls are TRBV5-1 and TRBJ2-1, with TRBD2 identical over 8 bases. The CDR3 has 15 amino acids. With 4 bases clipped from V and 2 bases from J, the junction kept 5 bases outside the gene matches. From germline, CDR1 is SGHRS and CDR2 YFSETQ. The CDR3 region is CASSPSGGAYNEQFF. The CDR3 coding sequence is TGCGCCAGCAGCCCGTCGGGAGGGGCCTACAATGAGCAGTTCTTC.

This chain joins TRBV5-6 and TRBJ2-7, with a possible D match to TRBD1 (6 bases). V lost 3 bases to trimming and J lost 2 bases, with 12 bases between them. The CDR3 runs to 14 residues. Germline V gene data show CDR1 as SGHDT and CDR2 as YYEEEE. For the CDR3, the DNA is TGTGCCAGCAGCTCTATGACAGGAACCTACGAGCAGTACTTC. Its translation is CASSSMTGTYEQYF. Full variable domain (outside the CDR3, taken from reference TRBV5-6 and TRBJ2-7): DAGVTQSPTHLIKTRGQQVTLRCSPKSGHDTVSWYQQALGQGPQFIFQYYEEEERQRGNFPDRFSGHQFPNYSSELNVNALLLGDSALYLCASSSMTGTYEQYFGPGTRLTVT.

V usage is TRBV11-2 and J usage is TRBJ2-3; the D gene is possibly TRBD2 (5 bases). This CDR3 region has 9 residues. In germline, CDR1 is SGHAT, CDR2 FQNNGV. V was cut by 9 bases and J by 10 bases, with 8 bases left in between. The DNA for the CDR3 is TGTGCCAGGAGGGATCCGCAGTATTTT. Its protein product is CARRDPQYF. Complete variable domain (other parts from reference TRBV11-2 and TRBJ2-3): EAGVAQSPRYKIIEKRQSVAFWCNPISGHATLYWYQQILGQGPKLLIQFQNNGVVDDSQLPKDRFSAERLKGVDSTLKIQPAKLEDSAVYLCARRDPQYFGPGTRLTVL.

The chain is built from TRBV7-3 and TRBJ2-1; TRBD2 matches at 7 bases. The germline V gene encodes CDR1 SGHTA and CDR2 FQGTGA. Germline trimming cut 5 bases from V and 6 bases from J; bases unmatched to any gene: 10. This CDR3 region has 15 residues. The CDR3: CASSGGLDNTNEQFF. The CDR3 bases are TGTGCCAGCAGCGGAGGACTAGACAATACCAATGAGCAGTTCTTC.

V gene TRBV25-1 combines with J gene TRBJ2-1; 9 nucleotides line up with TRBD2. In germline, CDR1 is MGHDK, CDR2 SYGVNS. With V trimmed by 2 bases and J by 5 bases, 4 bases remained unmatched. CDR3 size: 15 residues. As DNA, the CDR3 is TGTGCCAGCAGTGAAGCGCGGGAGGGCCACAATGAGCAGTTCTTC. This codes for CASSEAREGHNEQFF.